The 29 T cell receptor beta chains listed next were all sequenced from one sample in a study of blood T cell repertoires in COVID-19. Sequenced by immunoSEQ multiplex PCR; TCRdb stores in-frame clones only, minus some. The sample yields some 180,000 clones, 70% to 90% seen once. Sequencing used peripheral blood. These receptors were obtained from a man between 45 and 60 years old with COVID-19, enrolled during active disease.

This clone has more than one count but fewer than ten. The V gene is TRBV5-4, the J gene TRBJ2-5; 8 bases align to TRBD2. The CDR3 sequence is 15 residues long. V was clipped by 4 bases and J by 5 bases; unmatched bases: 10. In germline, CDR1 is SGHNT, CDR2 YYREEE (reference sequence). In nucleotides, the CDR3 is TGTGCCAGCAGCACGGGAGGGTTTGGGGTGGAGACCCAGTACTTC. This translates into CASSTGGFGVETQYF.

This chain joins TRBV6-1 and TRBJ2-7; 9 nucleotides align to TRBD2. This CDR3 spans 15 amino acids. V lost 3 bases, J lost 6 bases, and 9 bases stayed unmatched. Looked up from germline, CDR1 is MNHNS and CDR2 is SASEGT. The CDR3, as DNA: TGTGCCAGCAGTGAGACTAGCGGACCCAAGGGCGAGCAGTACTTC. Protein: CASSETSGPKGEQYF.

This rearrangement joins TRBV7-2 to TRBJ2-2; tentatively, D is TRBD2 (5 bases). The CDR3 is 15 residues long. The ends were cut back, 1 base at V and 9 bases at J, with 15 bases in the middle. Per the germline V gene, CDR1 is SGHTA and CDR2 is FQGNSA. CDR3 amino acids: CASSLDGVRYRELFF. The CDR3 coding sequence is TGTGCCAGCAGCTTAGACGGGGTCCGGTACCGGGAGCTGTTTTTT.

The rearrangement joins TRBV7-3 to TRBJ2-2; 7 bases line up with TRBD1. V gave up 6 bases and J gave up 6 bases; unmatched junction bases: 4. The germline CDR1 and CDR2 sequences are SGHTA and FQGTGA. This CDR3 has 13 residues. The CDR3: CASSRQGPGELFF. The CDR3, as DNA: TGTGCCAGCAGTAGACAGGGCCCCGGGGAGCTGTTTTTT.

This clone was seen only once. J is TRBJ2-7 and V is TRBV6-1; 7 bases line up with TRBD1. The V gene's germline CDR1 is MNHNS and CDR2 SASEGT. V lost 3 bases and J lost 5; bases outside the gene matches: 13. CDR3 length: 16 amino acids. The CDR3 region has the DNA TGTGCCAGCAGTGACCCTAGGGGGCCAAACGTCCACGAGCAGTACTTC. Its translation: CASSDPRGPNVHEQYF.

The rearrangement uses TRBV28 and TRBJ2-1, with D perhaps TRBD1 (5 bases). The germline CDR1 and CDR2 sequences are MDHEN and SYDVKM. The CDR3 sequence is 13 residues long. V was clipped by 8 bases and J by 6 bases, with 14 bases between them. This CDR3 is CASGANVINEQFF. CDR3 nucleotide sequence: TGTGCCAGCGGGGCAAATGTTATCAATGAGCAGTTCTTC. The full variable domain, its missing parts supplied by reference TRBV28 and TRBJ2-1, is DVKVTQSSRYLVKRTGEKVFLECVQDMDHENMFWYRQDPGLGLRLIYFSYDVKMKEKGDIPEGYSVSREKKERFSLILESASTNQTSMYLCASGANVINEQFFGPGTRLTVL.

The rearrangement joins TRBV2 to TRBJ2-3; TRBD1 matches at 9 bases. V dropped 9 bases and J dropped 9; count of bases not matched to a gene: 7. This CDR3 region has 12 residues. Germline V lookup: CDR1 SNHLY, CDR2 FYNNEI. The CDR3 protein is CARQGAKGTQYF. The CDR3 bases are TGTGCCAGACAGGGGGCGAAAGGGACGCAGTATTTT.

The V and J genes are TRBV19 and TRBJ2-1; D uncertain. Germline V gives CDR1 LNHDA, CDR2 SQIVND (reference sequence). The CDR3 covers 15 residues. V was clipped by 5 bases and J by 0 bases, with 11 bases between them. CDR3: CASSPSRSSYNEQFF. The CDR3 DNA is TGTGCCAGTAGTCCCTCGCGTTCCTCCTACAATGAGCAGTTCTTC.

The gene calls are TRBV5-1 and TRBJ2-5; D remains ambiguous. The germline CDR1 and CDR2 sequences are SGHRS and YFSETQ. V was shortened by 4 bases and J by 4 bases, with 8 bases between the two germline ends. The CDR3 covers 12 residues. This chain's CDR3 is CASSVTAETQYF. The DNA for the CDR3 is TGCGCCAGCAGCGTTACTGCAGAGACCCAGTACTTC. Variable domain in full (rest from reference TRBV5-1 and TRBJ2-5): KAGVTQTPRYLIKTRGQQVTLSCSPISGHRSVSWYQQTPGQGLQFLFEYFSETQRNKGNFPGRFSGRQFSNSRSEMNVSTLELGDSALYLCASSVTAETQYFGPGTRLLVL.

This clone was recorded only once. The CDR3 protein is CATSVARNPGNTIYF. For the CDR3, the DNA is TGTGCCACCAGTGTCGCGCGGAACCCTGGAAACACCATATATTTT. The rearrangement links TRBV24-1 to TRBJ1-3; no reliable D call. The V end lost 5 bases, the J end lost 2 bases, and 12 bases lay between the germline ends. The CDR3 has 15 residues. CDR1 is KGHDR and CDR2 is SFDVKD in the germline V gene.

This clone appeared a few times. The CDR3 nucleotides read TGTGCCAGCAGTTACACCCTGGAGTTCTCTGGAAACACCATATATTTT. It codes for CASSYTLEFSGNTIYF. This rearrangement joins TRBV6-5 to TRBJ1-3; D call uncertain. Germline assignment: CDR1 MNHEY and CDR2 SVGAGI. This CDR3 spans 16 amino acids. V gave up 2 bases and J gave up 0 bases, with 11 bases separating them.

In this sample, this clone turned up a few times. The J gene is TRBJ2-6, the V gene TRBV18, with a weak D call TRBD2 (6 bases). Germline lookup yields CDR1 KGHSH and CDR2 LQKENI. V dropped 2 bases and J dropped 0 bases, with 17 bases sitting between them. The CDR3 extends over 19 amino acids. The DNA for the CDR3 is TGTGCCAGCTCACCAAGTGGGCTAGCGCTTAACTCTGGGGCCAACGTCCTGACTTTC. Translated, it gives CASSPSGLALNSGANVLTF.

This chain's CDR3 is CASSRLAATSSYNEQFF. The CDR3 DNA is TGTGCCAGCAGCCGACTAGCGGCTACGAGCTCCTACAATGAGCAGTTCTTC. The genes are TRBV14 and TRBJ2-1, with 9 positions matching TRBD2. V dropped 4 bases and J dropped 0; count of bases not matched to a gene: 7. This CDR3 region has 17 residues. The germline V gene has CDR1 SGHDN and CDR2 FVKESK.

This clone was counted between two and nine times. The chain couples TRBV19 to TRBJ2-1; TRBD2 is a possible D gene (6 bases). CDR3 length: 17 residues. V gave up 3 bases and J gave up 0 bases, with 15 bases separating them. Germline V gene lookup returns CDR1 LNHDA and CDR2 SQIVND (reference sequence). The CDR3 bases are TGTGCCAGTAGTATGAAGGGTAGCGGTCCCTCCTACAATGAGCAGTTCTTC. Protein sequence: CASSMKGSGPSYNEQFF.

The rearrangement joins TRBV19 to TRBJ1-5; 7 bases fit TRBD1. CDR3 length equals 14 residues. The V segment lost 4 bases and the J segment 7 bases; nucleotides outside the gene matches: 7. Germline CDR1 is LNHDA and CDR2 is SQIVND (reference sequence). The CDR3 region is CASSTRQGGQPQHF. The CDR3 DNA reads TGTGCCAGTAGTACCAGACAGGGTGGGCAGCCCCAGCATTTT.

This CDR3 reads CSVRRGPYEQYF. CDR3 nucleotide sequence: TGCAGCGTTCGGAGGGGGCCCTACGAGCAGTACTTC. The chain has TRBV29-1 and TRBJ2-7, with D possibly matching TRBD1 (7 bases). V lost 5 bases, J lost 2 bases, and 10 bases lay in between. The CDR3 totals 12 residues. Germline CDR1 is SQVTM and CDR2 is ANQGSEA.

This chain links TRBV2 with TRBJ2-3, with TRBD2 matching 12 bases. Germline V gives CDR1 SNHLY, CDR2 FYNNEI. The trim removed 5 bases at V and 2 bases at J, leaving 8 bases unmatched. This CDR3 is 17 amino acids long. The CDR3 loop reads CASSRWTSGEATDTQYF. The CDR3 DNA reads TGTGCCAGCAGTCGGTGGACTAGCGGGGAGGCCACAGATACGCAGTATTTT.

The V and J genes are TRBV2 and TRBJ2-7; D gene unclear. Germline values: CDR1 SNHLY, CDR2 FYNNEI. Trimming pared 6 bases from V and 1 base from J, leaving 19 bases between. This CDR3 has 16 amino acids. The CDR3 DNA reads TGTGCCAGCAGGGAACCTCACCCAGGTAAATCCTACGAGCAGTACTTC. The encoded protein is CASREPHPGKSYEQYF. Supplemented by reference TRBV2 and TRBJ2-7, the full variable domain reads EPEVTQTPSHQVTQMGQEVILRCVPISNHLYFYWYRQILGQKVEFLVSFYNNEISEKSEIFDDQFSVERPDGSNFTLKIRSTKLEDSAMYFCASREPHPGKSYEQYFGPGTRLTVT.

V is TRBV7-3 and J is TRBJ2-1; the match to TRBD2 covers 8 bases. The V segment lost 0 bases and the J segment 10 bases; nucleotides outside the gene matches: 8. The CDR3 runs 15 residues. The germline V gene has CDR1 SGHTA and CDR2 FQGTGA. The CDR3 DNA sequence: TGTGCCAGCAGCTTAACAGGCCCAGCGGGAGTGGAGCAGTTCTTC. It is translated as CASSLTGPAGVEQFF.

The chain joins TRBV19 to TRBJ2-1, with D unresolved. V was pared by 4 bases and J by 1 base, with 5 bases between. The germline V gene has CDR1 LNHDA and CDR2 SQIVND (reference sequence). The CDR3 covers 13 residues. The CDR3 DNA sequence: TGTGCCAGTAGTACGTTATCCTACAATGAGCAGTTCTTC. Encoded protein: CASSTLSYNEQFF.

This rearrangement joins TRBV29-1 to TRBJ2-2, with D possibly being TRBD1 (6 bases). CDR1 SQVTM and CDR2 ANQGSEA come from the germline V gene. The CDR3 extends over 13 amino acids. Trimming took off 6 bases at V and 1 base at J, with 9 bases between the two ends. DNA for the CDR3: TGCAGCGTCAGGGGATTGAACACCGGGGAGCTGTTTTTT. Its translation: CSVRGLNTGELFF.

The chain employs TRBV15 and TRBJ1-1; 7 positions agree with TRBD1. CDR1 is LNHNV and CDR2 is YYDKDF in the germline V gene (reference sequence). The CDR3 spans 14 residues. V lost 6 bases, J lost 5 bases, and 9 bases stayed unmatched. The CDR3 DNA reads TGTGCCACCAGAGCCAACAGGGGTCAGACTGAAGCTTTCTTT. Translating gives CATRANRGQTEAFF.

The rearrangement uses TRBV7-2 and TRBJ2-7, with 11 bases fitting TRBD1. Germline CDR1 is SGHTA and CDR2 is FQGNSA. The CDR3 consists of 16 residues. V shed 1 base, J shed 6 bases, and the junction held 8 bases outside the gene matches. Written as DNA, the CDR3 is TGTGCCAGCAGCTTAGGCCCCGGGACAGGGGGTTTCGAGCAGTACTTC. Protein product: CASSLGPGTGGFEQYF.

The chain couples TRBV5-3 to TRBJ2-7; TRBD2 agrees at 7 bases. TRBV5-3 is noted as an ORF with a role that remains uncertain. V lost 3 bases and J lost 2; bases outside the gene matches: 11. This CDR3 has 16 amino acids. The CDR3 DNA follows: TGTGCCAGAAGCTCCCGGCCGTCACTAGCGCCCTACGAGCAGTACTTC. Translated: CARSSRPSLAPYEQYF.

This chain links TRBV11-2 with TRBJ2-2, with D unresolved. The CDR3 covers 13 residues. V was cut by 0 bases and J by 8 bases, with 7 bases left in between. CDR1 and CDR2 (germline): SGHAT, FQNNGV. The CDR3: CASSLDRLGELFF. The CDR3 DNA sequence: TGTGCCAGCAGCTTAGATAGATTAGGGGAGCTGTTTTTT.

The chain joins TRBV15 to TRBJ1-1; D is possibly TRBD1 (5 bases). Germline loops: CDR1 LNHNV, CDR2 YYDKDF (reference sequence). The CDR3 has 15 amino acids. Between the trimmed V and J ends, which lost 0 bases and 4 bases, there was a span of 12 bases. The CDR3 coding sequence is TGTGCCACCAGCAGAGATCGGGGGGGTGGCACTGAAGCTTTCTTT. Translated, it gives CATSRDRGGGTEAFF.

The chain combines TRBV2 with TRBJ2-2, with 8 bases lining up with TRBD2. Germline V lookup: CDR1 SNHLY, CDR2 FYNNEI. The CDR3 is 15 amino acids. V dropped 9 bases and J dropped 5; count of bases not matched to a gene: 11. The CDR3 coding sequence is TGTGCCAGTAGTTGGCGGGAGGCACGAACCGGGGAGCTGTTTTTT. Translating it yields CASSWREARTGELFF.

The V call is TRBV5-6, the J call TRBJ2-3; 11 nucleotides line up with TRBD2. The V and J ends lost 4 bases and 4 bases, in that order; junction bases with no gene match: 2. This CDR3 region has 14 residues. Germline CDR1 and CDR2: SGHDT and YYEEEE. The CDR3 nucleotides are TGTGCCAGCAGCGCGACTAGCGGGGCAGATACGCAGTATTTT. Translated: CASSATSGADTQYF.

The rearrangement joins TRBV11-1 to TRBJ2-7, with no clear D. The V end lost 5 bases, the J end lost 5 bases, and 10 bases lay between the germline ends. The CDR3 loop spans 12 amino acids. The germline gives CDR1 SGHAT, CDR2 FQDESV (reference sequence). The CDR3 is CASSPQVHEQYF. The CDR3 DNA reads TGTGCCAGCAGCCCCCAGGTTCACGAGCAGTACTTC.